This T cell receptor (beta chain) was observed in a study of early T cells in non-severe SARS-CoV-2 infection. Study details: Unsorted whole blood bulk RNA was sequenced, with unpaired chains. General study findings and limits: Private and CD4 specificities were missed by VDJdb matching, skewed to anti-spike CD8.

The protocol attached unique molecular identifiers to individual cDNA molecules. Each CDR3 protein gets one entry after TCRdb re-called the 5' RACE reads with MiXCR. The table has about 27,000 distinct CDR3 sequences, approximately 5.1% seen once. V lost 3 bases, J lost 3 bases, and 12 bases lay in between. CDR1 is SGHNT and CDR2 is YENEEA in the germline V gene. The CDR3 has 15 residues. This clonotype was detected ten times or more. Its specificity is not known. The V call is TRBV11-3, the J call TRBJ2-1, with D perhaps matching TRBD1 (6 bases). Specimen: whole blood. The TCR originated in an adult who was a healthcare worker with PCR-confirmed SARS-CoV-2 infection or an uninfected control (not recorded which). The CDR3 DNA reads as TGTGCCAGCAGCTTGCAGGGGTTAGGCTACAATGAGCAGTTCTTC. Translated: CASSLQGLGYNEQFF.